This passage covers 25 T cell receptor beta chains from one sample sequenced in a study of early T cells in non-severe SARS-CoV-2 infection. TCRdb ran MiXCR on the 5' RACE reads and lists one entry per CDR3 protein. The sample shows tens of thousands of distinct CDR3 sequences, around 6.6% of them seen only once. The sample taken for sequencing was whole blood. Receptor source: an adult who was a healthcare worker with PCR-confirmed SARS-CoV-2 infection or an uninfected control (not recorded which).

This clonotype appeared many times. The V call is TRBV30, the J call TRBJ2-7; 7 bases match TRBD2. Trimming removed 0 bases from V and 3 bases from J; junction bases left unmatched: 8. The CDR3 contains 15 residues. Per the germline V gene, CDR1 is GTSNPN and CDR2 is SVGIG (reference sequence). Written as DNA, the CDR3 is TGTGCCTGGAGTGTCGGTGCGGGAGTCATCTACGAGCAGTACTTC. It specifies CAWSVGAGVIYEQYF.

This clonotype was detected ten times or more. The V and J genes are TRBV3-1 and TRBJ1-2; TRBD1 matches at 10 bases. This CDR3 has 15 amino acids. V was pared by 4 bases and J by 4 bases, with 6 bases of the junction left unmatched. From germline, CDR1 is LGHDT and CDR2 YNNKEL (reference sequence). CDR3 in DNA: TGTGCCAGCAGCCTAGGGACAGGGGCGGGCTATGGCTACACCTTC. Translation gives CASSLGTGAGYGYTF.

Many counts were recorded for this clonotype. The V and J genes are TRBV6-2 or TRBV6-3 and TRBJ2-5; 8 nucleotides match TRBD2. Germline CDR1 reads MNHEY; CDR2 reads SVGEGT. Trimming removed 2 bases from V and 1 base from J; junction bases left unmatched: 9. This CDR3 comprises 17 residues. CDR3 sequence reads: CASSYRPVAGSQETQYF. The CDR3 nucleotides read TGTGCCAGCAGTTACCGCCCGGTAGCGGGGAGCCAAGAGACCCAGTACTTC.

This clonotype was counted many times. The rearrangement links TRBV11-2 to TRBJ1-2; weak D call: TRBD1 (5 bases). Trimming left V 4 bases short and J 4 bases short, with 13 bases between. Germline-derived CDR1 and CDR2 are SGHAT and FQNNGV. The CDR3 is 14 amino acids. The CDR3 protein is CASSYRPGSYGYTF. The CDR3 DNA is TGTGCCAGCAGCTATCGTCCAGGGAGCTATGGCTACACCTTC. Full variable domain (remainder filled in from reference TRBV11-2 and TRBJ1-2): EAGVAQSPRYKIIEKRQSVAFWCNPISGHATLYWYQQILGQGPKLLIQFQNNGVVDDSQLPKDRFSAERLKGVDSTLKIQPAKLEDSAVYLCASSYRPGSYGYTFGSGTRLTVV.

The V and J genes are TRBV12-5 and TRBJ2-3; D gene unclear. The CDR3 consists of 14 residues. Germline V gene sequence: CDR1 LGHNT, CDR2 FRNRAP. Trimming took 1 base from V and 0 from J, leaving 5 bases between them. CDR3 DNA sequence: TGTGCTAGTGGTTTGGGAACTAGCACAGATACGCAGTATTTT. It specifies CASGLGTSTDTQYF.

In its sample, this clonotype was seen many times. This chain links TRBV20-1 with TRBJ2-1, with TRBD1 matching 7 bases. CDR1 is DFQATT and CDR2 is SNEGSKA in the germline V gene (reference sequence). Unmatched junction bases numbered 12, after V lost 5 bases and J lost 8 bases. The CDR3 runs 14 residues. The CDR3 loop reads CSAYGDSRPDEQFF. CDR3 sequence (DNA): TGCAGTGCTTATGGGGACAGCCGTCCCGATGAGCAGTTCTTC.

This clonotype was observed a few times. The CDR3 does not close with the conserved phenylalanine or tryptophan, likely indicating a read error. The CDR3 spells CASSYPGLAGGLNEQFL. The CDR3 coding sequence is TGCGCCAGCAGCTACCCGGGACTAGCGGGAGGACTCAATGAGCAGTTCTTG. The chain recombines TRBV5-1 with TRBJ2-1, with 15 bases lining up with TRBD2. V shed 3 bases, J shed 6 bases, and the junction held 7 bases outside the gene matches. Germline values: CDR1 SGHRS, CDR2 YFSETQ. This CDR3 is 17 amino acids long.

This clonotype has a count of ten or more. The chain links TRBV20-1 to TRBJ2-3; 7 bases match TRBD2. J lost 2 bases, V lost 6 bases, and 11 bases had no gene match. The CDR3 has 15 residues. The germline V gene has CDR1 DFQATT and CDR2 SNEGSKA (reference sequence). The CDR3 DNA is TGCAGTGCGGACGAGCTAGCGGCTCCCACAGATACGCAGTATTTT. Protein: CSADELAAPTDTQYF.

The rearrangement links TRBV29-1 to TRBJ1-1, with D uncertain. Trimming removed 7 bases at V and 5 bases at J, with 8 bases between. The CDR3 contains 10 residues. Germline V gene data show CDR1 as SQVTM and CDR2 as ANQGSEA. The CDR3 sequence: CSGFDTEAFF. DNA for the CDR3: TGCAGCGGGTTCGATACTGAAGCTTTCTTT.

Ten or more counts support this clonotype. J is TRBJ1-5 and V is TRBV5-1; possibly TRBD1 for D (6 bases). The CDR3 totals 15 residues. CDR1 and CDR2 from the germline V gene are SGHRS and YFSETQ. V lost 0 bases and J lost 3, with 10 bases in between. The CDR3 sequence: CASSLAGVPNQPQHF. The CDR3 DNA reads as TGCGCCAGCAGCTTGGCAGGGGTCCCCAATCAGCCCCAGCATTTT.

The chain is built from TRBV18 and TRBJ2-5, with D uncertain. The CDR3 is 14 amino acids. Trimming left V 0 bases short and J 11 bases short, with 16 bases between. Germline assignment: CDR1 KGHSH and CDR2 LQKENI. Here the CDR3 DNA reads TGTGCCAGCTCACCACCGGTTACGCCGCCCACGCAGTACTTC. It yields the protein CASSPPVTPPTQYF.

This clonotype has only a few counts. CDR3 sequence: CASSLTGTSTTDTQYF. CDR3 DNA: TGTGCCAGCAGCTTAACCGGGACTAGCACTACAGATACGCAGTATTTT. This chain joins TRBV7-6 and TRBJ2-3; TRBD2 aligns across 9 bases. The length of the CDR3 is 16 residues. The germline CDR1 and CDR2 sequences are SGHVS and FNYEAQ. V shed 2 bases, J shed 3 bases, and the junction held 6 bases outside the gene matches.

This clonotype was detected many times. This chain joins TRBV4-2 and TRBJ1-2, with a tentative D call TRBD1 (6 bases). Germline assignment: CDR1 LGHNA and CDR2 YNFKEQ. The CDR3 spans 15 residues. The V and J ends lost 3 bases and 0 bases respectively, with 11 bases between them. The CDR3 reads CASSQEDSSNYGYTF. In DNA form, the CDR3 reads TGTGCCAGCAGCCAGGAGGACAGCTCTAACTATGGCTACACCTTC.

This clonotype was recorded at least ten times. The chain has TRBV11-3 and TRBJ1-1; 8 bases are shared with TRBD1. The germline V gene encodes CDR1 SGHNT and CDR2 YENEEA. This CDR3 region has 16 residues. The V gene end was trimmed by 2 bases and the J gene end by 3 bases; junction bases not matched to a gene: 8. CDR3 sequence: CASSLPSTGDDTEAFF. The DNA of the CDR3 is TGTGCCAGCAGCTTACCCTCGACAGGGGACGACACTGAAGCTTTCTTT.

This clonotype appeared many times. The rearrangement links TRBV5-8 to TRBJ2-3, with D hard to call. Trimming removed 3 bases at V and 4 bases at J, with 9 bases between. This CDR3 spans 13 amino acids. CDR1 and CDR2 (germline): SGHTS, YDEGEE. CDR3: CASSSMAADTQYF. The CDR3 bases are TGTGCCAGCAGCTCGATGGCCGCAGATACGCAGTATTTT.

This clonotype has a count of ten or more. The rearrangement links TRBV6-1 to TRBJ2-1, with 9 positions matching TRBD2. With 7 bases clipped from V and 10 bases from J, the junction kept 17 bases outside the gene matches. The CDR3 runs 16 residues. Germline CDR1 MNHNS, CDR2 SASEGT. The CDR3: CASTHYWVAGAEEQFF. The DNA of the CDR3 is TGTGCCAGCACCCATTACTGGGTAGCGGGAGCGGAAGAGCAGTTCTTC.

This clonotype was observed many times. The rearrangement joins TRBV29-1 to TRBJ2-1; 9 nucleotides line up with TRBD2. Germline V gene sequence: CDR1 SQVTM, CDR2 ANQGSEA. The CDR3 extends over 14 amino acids. Trimming took 5 bases from V and 1 from J; bases not matched to a gene: 3. CDR3 nucleotides: TGCAGCGTTACGGGACTAGCATCCTACAATGAGCAGTTCTTC. It specifies CSVTGLASYNEQFF.

This clonotype was detected ten times or more. This chain uses TRBV5-1 with TRBJ2-2, with TRBD1 matching 8 bases. CDR1 is SGHRS and CDR2 is YFSETQ in the germline V gene. This CDR3 has 15 residues. V lost 3 bases and J lost 2; bases outside the gene matches: 3. The CDR3 here is CASSSQGANTGELFF. CDR3 bases: TGCGCCAGCAGCTCCCAGGGGGCTAACACCGGGGAGCTGTTTTTT.

This clonotype was observed a handful of times. V is TRBV20-1 and J is TRBJ2-5; D not resolved. CDR3 length: 16 residues. Trimming shortened V by 0 bases and J by 4 bases, and 18 bases separated the two germline ends. The germline V gene has CDR1 DFQATT and CDR2 SNEGSKA (reference sequence). In nucleotides, the CDR3 is TGCAGTGCTAGAGAGAGCCAGTCCCTCGGCATAGAGACCCAGTACTTC. The encoded protein is CSARESQSLGIETQYF.

By sample fraction, this clonotype is medium-sized. The chain employs TRBV12-3 or TRBV12-4 and TRBJ1-1; no clear D. Trimming stripped 6 bases from V and 4 bases from J, with 9 bases between. The CDR3 totals 12 residues. The CDR3 nucleotides read TGTGCCAGCAGCCCCACGCGCACTGAAGCTTTCTTT. Amino acids: CASSPTRTEAFF.

This clonotype was found many times. The junction differs from germline at one of its ends, possibly a read error. The chain joins TRBV3-1 to TRBJ2-7; D call uncertain. Germline CDR1 is LGHDT and CDR2 is YNNKEL (reference sequence). The CDR3 consists of 14 residues. CDR3: CASSQAASSHEQYF. The CDR3 DNA follows: TGTGCCAGCAGCCAAGCGGCGTCCTCCCACGAGCAGTACTTC.

Many counts were recorded for this clonotype. The CDR3: CASSLDGAGANVLTF. The CDR3 DNA follows: TGTGCCAGCAGCTTAGACGGCGCTGGGGCCAACGTCCTGACTTTC. The chain has TRBV7-9 and TRBJ2-6; D not resolved. V was trimmed by 1 base and J by 2 bases, leaving 6 bases between them. This CDR3 comprises 15 residues. The germline CDR1 and CDR2 sequences are SEHNR and FQNEAQ (reference sequence).

This clonotype was recorded a few times. V is TRBV4-3 and J is TRBJ2-1, with 7 bases aligning to TRBD2. V was pared by 4 bases and J by 10 bases, with 16 bases of the junction left unmatched. The CDR3 sequence is 16 residues long. Germline loops: CDR1 LGHNA, CDR2 YSLEER. The CDR3 bases are TGCGCCAGCAGCCCCCTTGCAGGCGGGAGCGAGGCGGAGCAGTTCTTC. Translating gives CASSPLAGGSEAEQFF.

This clonotype was counted at least ten times. The chain is built from TRBV4-1 and TRBJ2-4; D gene uncertain. The CDR3 covers 17 residues. The V and J ends lost 2 bases and 2 bases respectively, with 16 bases between them. Looked up from germline, CDR1 is MGHRA and CDR2 is YSYEKL. The CDR3 is CASSQQNLRTTKNIQYF. CDR3 nucleotide sequence: TGCGCCAGCAGCCAACAAAACCTAAGGACGACCAAAAACATTCAGTACTTC.

There are many counts of this clonotype. The chain joins TRBV28 to TRBJ2-7; D gene unclear. The V end lost 3 bases, the J end lost 7 bases, and 13 bases lay between the germline ends. The CDR3 extends over 13 amino acids. Per the germline V gene, CDR1 is MDHEN and CDR2 is SYDVKM. CDR3 in amino acids: CASSFLKATEQYF. In DNA, the CDR3 is TGTGCCAGCAGTTTTCTGAAGGCAACTGAGCAGTACTTC.